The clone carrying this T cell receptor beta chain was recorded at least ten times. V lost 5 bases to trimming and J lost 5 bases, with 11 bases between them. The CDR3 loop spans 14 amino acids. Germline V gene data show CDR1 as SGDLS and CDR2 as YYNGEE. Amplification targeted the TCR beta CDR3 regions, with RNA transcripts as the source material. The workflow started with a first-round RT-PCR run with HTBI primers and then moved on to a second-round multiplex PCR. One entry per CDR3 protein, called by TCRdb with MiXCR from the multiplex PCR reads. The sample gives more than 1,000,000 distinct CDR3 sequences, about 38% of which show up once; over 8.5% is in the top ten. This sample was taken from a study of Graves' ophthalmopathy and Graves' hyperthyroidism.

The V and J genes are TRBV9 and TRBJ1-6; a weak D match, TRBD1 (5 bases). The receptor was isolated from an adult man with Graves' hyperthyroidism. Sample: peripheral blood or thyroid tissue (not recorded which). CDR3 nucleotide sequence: TGTGCCAGCAGAGCCGGGACCAATAATTCACCCCTCCACTTT. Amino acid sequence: CASRAGTNNSPLHF.